This section outlines one T cell receptor beta chain sequence together with its context. The V end lost 3 bases, the J end lost 6 bases, and 15 bases lay between the germline ends. The CDR3 totals 15 residues. Germline assignment: CDR1 WNHNN and CDR2 SYGVQD (reference sequence). These data come from a study of blood T cell repertoires in COVID-19. Study-wide background: Acute and convalescent COVID-19 samples came from the United States, Italy and Spain.

Original data processing: The authors estimated nucleated cell counts from reference gene primer amplification. Clones were sequenced by immunoSEQ multiplex PCR, and TCRdb holds only the in-frame ones, with some missing. The DNA was the basis for D and trimming; V, J and clone size are from that table. Of a few hundred thousand clones in the sample, approximately 90% were seen once. The sequenced material came from peripheral blood. The sequence was obtained from a man aged 18 to 29 with COVID-19, enrolled during active disease. The chain carries TRBV10-1 and TRBJ2-4; possibly TRBD2 for D (6 bases). The CDR3 sequence is CASSEGGGKGNIQYF. DNA for the CDR3: TGCGCCAGCAGTGAAGGAGGCGGGAAAGGAAACATTCAGTACTTC.